This TCR beta chain emerged from a study of metastatic and nonmetastatic thyroid tumors. About the research overall: Malignant and benign thyroid patients had repertoires compared in peripheral blood and tumor or nodule tissue. Study-wide results and limits: The study reportedly found significantly higher TCR beta diversity in malignant thyroid tumors than benign nodules, in blood and tumor.

Original processing methods: The distant-metastasis classifier for papillary thyroid cancer was built from CDR3 differences across clinicopathological groups. Through MiXCR, TCRdb re-clonotyped the PCR reads. The V and J calls and clone size come from TCRdb's table, not from the authors' own analysis. The repertoire includes over 50,000 clones, 30% of them detected once, and roughly 15% sits in the top ten. The entire patient cohort was treatment-naive prior to thyroid surgery. The CDR3 sequence is 15 residues long. Unmatched junction bases numbered 3, after V lost 0 bases and J lost 4 bases. Germline values: CDR1 LGHNA, CDR2 YNFKEQ. This clone was picked up many times. Its target is unknown.

The receptor was derived from a female donor with papillary thyroid cancer or a benign thyroid nodule (not recorded which). Some clones in this sample may be carry-over from other donors' samples. The specimen sequenced was blood. The chain combines TRBV4-2 with TRBJ1-3; 7 positions agree with TRBD1. The CDR3: CASSQEDRSGNTIYF. Written as DNA, the CDR3 is TGTGCCAGCAGCCAAGAGGACAGGTCCGGAAACACCATATATTTT.